These T cell receptor beta chains were read from a single sample in a study of blood T cell repertoires in COVID-19. Sequencing was performed with immunoSEQ multiplex PCR; in TCRdb, only in-frame clones are kept and a portion is missing. In the table there are about 280,000 clones, roughly 89% of which are singletons. Sequencing used PBMCs or T cells enriched from blood (not recorded which). The receptor source for this set is a woman under 30 with acute COVID-19. CDR3s include the opening cysteine and the closing phenylalanine or tryptophan. D genes are given only for firm matches. Size values are once, few and many counts, or a class for expanded clones, and some rows have none.

v_gene: TRBV6-5; len: 15; abundance: NA; j_gene: TRBJ1-6; d_gene: NA; CDR3aa: CASASQRQSNSPLHF; CDR3nt: TGTGCCAGCGCCTCTCAACGACAGTCTAATTCACCCCTCCACTTT
v_gene: TRBV15; len: 19; abundance: NA; j_gene: TRBJ2-4; d_gene: NA; CDR3aa: CATSRDIERGRGAKNIQYF; CDR3nt: TGTGCCACCAGCAGAGATATAGAACGTGGGAGGGGGGCCAAAAACATTCAGTACTTC
v_gene: TRBV5-4; len: 14; abundance: NA; j_gene: TRBJ1-2; d_gene: TRBD1; CDR3aa: CASSLGDRDYGYTF; CDR3nt: TGTGCCAGCAGCTTGGGGGACAGGGACTATGGCTACACCTTC
v_gene: TRBV6-5; len: 13; abundance: once; j_gene: TRBJ1-2; d_gene: NA; CDR3aa: CASSYPRAQGYTF; CDR3nt: TGTGCCAGCAGTTACCCGAGAGCTCAAGGCTACACCTTC
v_gene: TRBV11-3; len: 19; abundance: NA; j_gene: TRBJ1-1; d_gene: NA; CDR3aa: CASSLGGQGPRSMNTEAFF; CDR3nt: TGTGCCAGCAGCTTAGGAGGGCAGGGGCCCAGGTCAATGAACACTGAAGCTTTCTTT
v_gene: TRBV27; len: 14; abundance: once; j_gene: TRBJ2-7; d_gene: TRBD2; CDR3aa: CASSGLAGGYEQYF; CDR3nt: TGTGCCAGCAGCGGACTAGCGGGGGGCTACGAGCAGTACTTC
v_gene: TRBV20-1; len: 12; abundance: NA; j_gene: TRBJ2-1; d_gene: NA; CDR3aa: CSASIPGNEQFF; CDR3nt: TGCAGTGCTAGTATTCCCGGGAATGAGCAGTTCTTC
v_gene: TRBV4-1; len: 18; abundance: NA; j_gene: TRBJ1-5; d_gene: TRBD1; CDR3aa: CASSQDFGQGASNQPQHF; CDR3nt: TGCGCCAGCAGCCAAGATTTTGGGCAGGGGGCTAGTAATCAGCCCCAGCATTTT
v_gene: TRBV24-1; len: 15; abundance: NA; j_gene: TRBJ2-2; d_gene: NA; CDR3aa: CATSPKPGGTGELFF; CDR3nt: TGTGCCACCAGCCCCAAGCCTGGTGGCACCGGGGAGCTGTTTTTT
v_gene: TRBV6-5; len: 15; abundance: NA; j_gene: TRBJ1-4; d_gene: NA; CDR3aa: CASSLDRGTNEKLFF; CDR3nt: TGTGCCAGCAGTCTAGACCGCGGGACTAATGAAAAACTGTTTTTT
v_gene: TRBV7-8; len: 15; abundance: NA; j_gene: TRBJ2-7; d_gene: NA; CDR3aa: CASSKSRQGTYEQYF; CDR3nt: TGTGCCAGCAGCAAATCGCGGCAGGGAACCTACGAGCAGTACTTC
v_gene: TRBV29-1; len: 15; abundance: NA; j_gene: TRBJ2-1; d_gene: NA; CDR3aa: CSVARGGLSYNEQFF; CDR3nt: TGCAGCGTCGCTCGTGGGGGCCTATCCTACAATGAGCAGTTCTTC
v_gene: TRBV5-1; len: 15; abundance: few; j_gene: TRBJ1-6; d_gene: TRBD1; CDR3aa: CASSSGQGAVSPLHF; CDR3nt: TGCGCCAGCAGCTCTGGGCAGGGGGCGGTATCACCCCTCCACTTT
v_gene: TRBV6-5; len: 14; abundance: NA; j_gene: TRBJ1-1; d_gene: NA; CDR3aa: CASSYSGRGTEAFF; CDR3nt: TGTGCCAGCAGTTACTCTGGCAGGGGTACTGAAGCTTTCTTT
v_gene: TRBV29-1; len: 15; abundance: NA; j_gene: TRBJ2-5; d_gene: TRBD1; CDR3aa: CSVEDQGTGGETQYF; CDR3nt: TGCAGCGTTGAAGATCAAGGGACAGGGGGAGAGACCCAGTACTTC
v_gene: TRBV18; len: 13; abundance: NA; j_gene: TRBJ1-6; d_gene: NA; CDR3aa: CASSPDPSSPLHF; CDR3nt: TGTGCCAGCTCACCAGATCCCAGTTCACCCCTCCACTTT
v_gene: TRBV2; len: 16; abundance: NA; j_gene: TRBJ1-5; d_gene: TRBD1; CDR3aa: CASRKETGTSNQPQHF; CDR3nt: TGTGCCAGCAGGAAAGAGACAGGGACGAGCAATCAGCCCCAGCATTTT
v_gene: TRBV4-3; len: 17; abundance: NA; j_gene: TRBJ1-4; d_gene: NA; CDR3aa: CASSQPRHRELNEKLFF; CDR3nt: TGCGCCAGCAGCCAACCACGACACAGGGAACTAAATGAAAAACTGTTTTTT
v_gene: TRBV5-1; len: 14; abundance: NA; j_gene: TRBJ2-5; d_gene: NA; CDR3aa: CASSLGGTLETQYF; CDR3nt: TGCGCCAGCAGCTTGGGGGGGACTTTAGAGACCCAGTACTTC
v_gene: TRBV7-9; len: 18; abundance: NA; j_gene: TRBJ1-2; d_gene: TRBD1; CDR3aa: CASTASGTGVGRSDGYTF; CDR3nt: TGTGCCAGCACCGCTTCGGGGACAGGGGTTGGCAGGAGTGATGGCTACACCTTC
v_gene: TRBV5-6; len: 14; abundance: once; j_gene: TRBJ1-1; d_gene: NA; CDR3aa: CASSYRLKTGQAFF; CDR3nt: TGTGCCAGCAGCTATCGTTTGAAGACAGGACAAGCTTTCTTT
v_gene: TRBV6-2/TRBV6-3; len: 16; abundance: NA; j_gene: TRBJ1-6; d_gene: NA; CDR3aa: CASSYSLGSLNSPLHF; CDR3nt: TGTGCCAGCAGTTACTCATTGGGCAGCCTGAACTCACCCCTCCACTTT
v_gene: TRBV7-9; len: 16; abundance: NA; j_gene: TRBJ2-1; d_gene: NA; CDR3aa: CASSPGRLASHNEQFF; CDR3nt: TGTGCCAGCAGCCCCGGGCGTCTAGCTTCGCACAATGAGCAGTTCTTC
v_gene: TRBV5-1; len: 17; abundance: NA; j_gene: TRBJ2-1; d_gene: TRBD2; CDR3aa: CASSSHLGLAGGNEQFF; CDR3nt: TGCGCCAGCAGCTCCCACCTAGGACTAGCGGGAGGCAATGAGCAGTTCTTC
v_gene: TRBV7-9; len: 13; abundance: NA; j_gene: TRBJ2-7; d_gene: NA; CDR3aa: CASSLGTSREQYF; CDR3nt: TGTGCCAGCAGCTTGGGTACTAGCCGCGAGCAGTACTTC
v_gene: TRBV5-1; len: 16; abundance: NA; j_gene: TRBJ2-5; d_gene: TRBD1; CDR3aa: CASSLEAGQGGETQYF; CDR3nt: TGCGCCAGCAGCTTGGAAGCGGGACAGGGCGGAGAGACCCAGTACTTC
v_gene: TRBV7-9; len: 11; abundance: NA; j_gene: TRBJ2-7; d_gene: NA; CDR3aa: CASGADYEQYF; CDR3nt: TGTGCCAGCGGGGCAGACTACGAGCAGTACTTC
v_gene: TRBV7-9; len: 18; abundance: NA; j_gene: TRBJ2-3; d_gene: TRBD2; CDR3aa: CASSLKGVVAGDGDTQYF; CDR3nt: TGTGCCAGCAGCTTAAAAGGGGTCGTAGCGGGAGATGGAGATACGCAGTATTTT
v_gene: TRBV7-3; len: 14; abundance: once; j_gene: TRBJ2-3; d_gene: NA; CDR3aa: CASSLSLATHTQYF; CDR3nt: TGTGCCAGCAGCCTCTCCCTAGCGACTCATACGCAGTATTTT
v_gene: TRBV6-4; len: 13; abundance: NA; j_gene: TRBJ2-3; d_gene: TRBD1; CDR3aa: CASSDTGVDTQYF; CDR3nt: TGTGCCAGCAGTGACACAGGGGTAGATACGCAGTATTTT
v_gene: TRBV28; len: 16; abundance: NA; j_gene: TRBJ2-7; d_gene: TRBD2; CDR3aa: CASSPGGTAENYEQYF; CDR3nt: TGTGCCAGCAGTCCCGGGGGGACCGCTGAAAATTACGAGCAGTACTTC
v_gene: TRBV10-2; len: 12; abundance: NA; j_gene: TRBJ2-7; d_gene: TRBD1; CDR3aa: CASSPRQGEQYF; CDR3nt: TGCGCCAGCAGTCCTCGACAGGGCGAGCAGTACTTC